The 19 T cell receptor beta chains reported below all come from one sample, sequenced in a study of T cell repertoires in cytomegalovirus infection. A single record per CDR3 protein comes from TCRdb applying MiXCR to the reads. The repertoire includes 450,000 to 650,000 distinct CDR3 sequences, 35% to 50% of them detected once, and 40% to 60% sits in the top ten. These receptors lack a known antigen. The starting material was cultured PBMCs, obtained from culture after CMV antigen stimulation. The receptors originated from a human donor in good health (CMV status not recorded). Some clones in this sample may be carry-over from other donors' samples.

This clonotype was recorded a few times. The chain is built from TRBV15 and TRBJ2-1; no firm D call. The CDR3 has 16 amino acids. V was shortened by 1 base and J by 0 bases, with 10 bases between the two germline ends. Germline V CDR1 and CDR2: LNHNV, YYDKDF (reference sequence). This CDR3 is CATSRGHPSSYNEQFF. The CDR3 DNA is TGTGCCACCAGCAGAGGACATCCGAGCTCCTACAATGAGCAGTTCTTC.

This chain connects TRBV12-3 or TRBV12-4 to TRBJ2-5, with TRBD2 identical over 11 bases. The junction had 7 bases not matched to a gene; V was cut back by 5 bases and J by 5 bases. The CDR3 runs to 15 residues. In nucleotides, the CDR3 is TGTGCCAGCAGTCCAATAGCGGGGGGGCGGGAGACCCAGTACTTC. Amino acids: CASSPIAGGRETQYF.

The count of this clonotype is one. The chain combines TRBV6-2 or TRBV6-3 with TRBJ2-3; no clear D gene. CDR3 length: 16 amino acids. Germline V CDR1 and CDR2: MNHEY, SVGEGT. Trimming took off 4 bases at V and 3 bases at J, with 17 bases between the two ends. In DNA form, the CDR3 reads TGTGCCAGCAGTTCCCGTACTCGGCGGCTAACAGATACGCAGTATTTT. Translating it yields CASSSRTRRLTDTQYF.

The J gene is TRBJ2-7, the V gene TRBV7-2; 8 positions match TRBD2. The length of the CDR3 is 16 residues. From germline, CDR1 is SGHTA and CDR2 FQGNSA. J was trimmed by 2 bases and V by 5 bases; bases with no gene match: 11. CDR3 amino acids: CASSATSGRATYEQYF. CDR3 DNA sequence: TGTGCCAGCAGCGCTACTAGCGGACGTGCAACCTACGAGCAGTACTTC.

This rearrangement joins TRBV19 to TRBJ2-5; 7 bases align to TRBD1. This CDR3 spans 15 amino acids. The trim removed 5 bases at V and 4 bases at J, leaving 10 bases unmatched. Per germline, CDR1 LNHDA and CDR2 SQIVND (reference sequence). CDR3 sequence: CASSLMKRDRETQYF. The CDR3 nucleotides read TGTGCCAGTAGTCTGATGAAGAGGGACAGAGAGACCCAGTACTTC.

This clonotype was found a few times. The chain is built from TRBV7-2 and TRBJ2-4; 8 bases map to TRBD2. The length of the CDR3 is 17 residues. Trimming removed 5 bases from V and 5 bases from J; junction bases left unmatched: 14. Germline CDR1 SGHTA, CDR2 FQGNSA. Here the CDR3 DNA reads TGTGCCAGCAGCCCGACTCTCCCGGGGGGGGGGGAAAACATTCAGTACTTC. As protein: CASSPTLPGGGENIQYF. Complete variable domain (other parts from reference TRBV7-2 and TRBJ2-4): GAGVSQSPSNKVTEKGKDVELRCDPISGHTALYWYRQSLGQGLEFLIYFQGNSAPDKSGLPSDRFSAERTGGSVSTLTIQRTQQEDSAVYLCASSPTLPGGGENIQYFGAGTRLSVL.

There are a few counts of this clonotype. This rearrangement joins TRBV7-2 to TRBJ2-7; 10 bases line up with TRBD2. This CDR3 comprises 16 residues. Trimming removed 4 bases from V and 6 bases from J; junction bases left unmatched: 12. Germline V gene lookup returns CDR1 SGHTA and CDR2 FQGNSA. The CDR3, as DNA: TGTGCCAGCAGCTCCCCTCTAGCGGGGGTCGTCAGCGAGCAGTACTTC. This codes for CASSSPLAGVVSEQYF.

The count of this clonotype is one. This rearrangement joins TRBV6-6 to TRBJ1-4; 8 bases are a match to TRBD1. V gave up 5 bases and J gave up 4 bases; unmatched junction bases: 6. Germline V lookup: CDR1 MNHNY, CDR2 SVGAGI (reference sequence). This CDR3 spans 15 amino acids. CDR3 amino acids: CASSEGTGVNEKLFF. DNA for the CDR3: TGTGCCAGCAGTGAGGGGACAGGAGTTAATGAAAAACTGTTTTTT.

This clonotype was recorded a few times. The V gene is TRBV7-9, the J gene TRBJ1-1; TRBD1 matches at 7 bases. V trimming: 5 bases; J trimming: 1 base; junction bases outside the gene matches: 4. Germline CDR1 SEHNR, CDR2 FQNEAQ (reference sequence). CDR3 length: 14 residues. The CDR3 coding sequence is TGTGCCAGCAGCACCCACAGGGGGAACACTGAAGCTTTCTTT. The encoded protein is CASSTHRGNTEAFF.

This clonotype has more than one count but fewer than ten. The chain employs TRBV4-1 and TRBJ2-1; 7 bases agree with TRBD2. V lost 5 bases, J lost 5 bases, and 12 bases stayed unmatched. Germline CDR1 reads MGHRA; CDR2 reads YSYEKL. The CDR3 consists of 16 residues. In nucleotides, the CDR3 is TGCGCCAGCAGCATAGGGAGCGGGATGGTCGACAATGAGCAGTTCTTC. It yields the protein CASSIGSGMVDNEQFF.

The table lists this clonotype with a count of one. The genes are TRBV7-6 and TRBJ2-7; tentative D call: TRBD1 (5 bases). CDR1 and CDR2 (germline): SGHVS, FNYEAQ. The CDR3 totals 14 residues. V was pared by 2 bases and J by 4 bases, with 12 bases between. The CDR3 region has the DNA TGTGCCAGCAGCTTACTAGGGGAACATTACGAGCAGTACTTC. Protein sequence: CASSLLGEHYEQYF.

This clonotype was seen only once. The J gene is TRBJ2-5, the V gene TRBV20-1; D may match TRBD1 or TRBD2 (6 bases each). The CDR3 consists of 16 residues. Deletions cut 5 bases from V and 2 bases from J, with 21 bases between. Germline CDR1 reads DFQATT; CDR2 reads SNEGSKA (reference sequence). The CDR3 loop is CSAPPGARGPQETQYF. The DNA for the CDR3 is TGCAGTGCTCCTCCGGGTGCCCGGGGGCCTCAAGAGACCCAGTACTTC.

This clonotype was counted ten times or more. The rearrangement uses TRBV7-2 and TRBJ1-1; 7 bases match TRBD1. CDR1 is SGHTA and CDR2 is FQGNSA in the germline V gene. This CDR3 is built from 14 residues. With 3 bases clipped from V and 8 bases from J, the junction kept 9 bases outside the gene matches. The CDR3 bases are TGTGCCAGCAGCTTGAGCAGGGGGACTACCGAAGCTTTCTTT. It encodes CASSLSRGTTEAFF.

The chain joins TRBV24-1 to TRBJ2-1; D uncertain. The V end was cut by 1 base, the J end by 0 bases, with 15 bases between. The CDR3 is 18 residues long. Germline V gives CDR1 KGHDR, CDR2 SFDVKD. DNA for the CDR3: TGTGCCACCAGTGATTTTAGGTCGGGTCTAAGCTCCTACAATGAGCAGTTCTTC. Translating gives CATSDFRSGLSSYNEQFF.

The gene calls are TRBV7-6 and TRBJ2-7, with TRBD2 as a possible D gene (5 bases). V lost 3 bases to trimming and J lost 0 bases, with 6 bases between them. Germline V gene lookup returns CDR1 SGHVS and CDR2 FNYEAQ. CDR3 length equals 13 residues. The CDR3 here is CASSFGDSYEQYF. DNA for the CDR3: TGTGCCAGCAGCTTCGGGGACTCCTACGAGCAGTACTTC.

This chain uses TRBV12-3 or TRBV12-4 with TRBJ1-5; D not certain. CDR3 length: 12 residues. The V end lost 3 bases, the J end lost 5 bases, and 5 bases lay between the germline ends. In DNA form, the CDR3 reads TGTGCCAGCAGTTTTGTCGATCAGCCCCAGCATTTT. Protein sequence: CASSFVDQPQHF.

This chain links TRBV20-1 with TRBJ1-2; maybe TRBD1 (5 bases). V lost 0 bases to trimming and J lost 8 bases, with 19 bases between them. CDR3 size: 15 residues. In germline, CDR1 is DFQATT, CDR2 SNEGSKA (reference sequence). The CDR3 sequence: CSAREPGLTEEGYTF. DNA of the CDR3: TGCAGTGCTAGAGAACCAGGGCTTACTGAGGAAGGCTACACCTTC.

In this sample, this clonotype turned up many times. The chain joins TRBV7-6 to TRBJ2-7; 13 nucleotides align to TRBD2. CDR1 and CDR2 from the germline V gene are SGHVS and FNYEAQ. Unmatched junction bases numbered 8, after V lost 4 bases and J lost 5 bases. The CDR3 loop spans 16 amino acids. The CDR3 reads CASSSSGLAGANEQYF. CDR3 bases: TGTGCCAGCAGCTCCTCTGGACTAGCGGGAGCCAACGAGCAGTACTTC. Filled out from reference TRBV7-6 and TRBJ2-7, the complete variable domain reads GAGVSQSPRYKVTKRGQDVALRCDPISGHVSLYWYRQALGQGPEFLTYFNYEAQQDKSGLPNDRFSAERPEGSISTLTIQRTEQRDSAMYRCASSSSGLAGANEQYFGPGTRLTVT.

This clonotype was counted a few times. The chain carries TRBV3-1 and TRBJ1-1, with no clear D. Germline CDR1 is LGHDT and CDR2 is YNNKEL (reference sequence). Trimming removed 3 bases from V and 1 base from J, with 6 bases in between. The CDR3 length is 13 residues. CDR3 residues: CASSQSRNTEAFF. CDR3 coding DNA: TGTGCCAGCAGCCAGTCGCGGAACACTGAAGCTTTCTTT.